One sample yielded the 26 T cell receptor beta chains listed below, sequenced in a study of cytomegalovirus exposure and HLA in healthy donors. The PCR employed 60 Vbeta primers together with 13 Jbeta primers. Assay used: immunoSEQ multiplex PCR; TCRdb lists only in-frame clones, some missing. The data hold roughly 130,000 clones, with about 72% observed a single time. Sequenced material: PBMCs. The receptor source for this set is a man aged 30-40 years in good health and CMV-seropositive.

The chain is built from TRBV4-3 and TRBJ1-3; possibly TRBD1 for D (5 bases). V was shortened by 1 base and J by 0 bases, with 10 bases between the two germline ends. This CDR3 region has 16 residues. Germline V CDR1 and CDR2: LGHNA, YSLEER. CDR3 bases: TGCGCCAGCAGCCAAGGGCAGGGTTCCTCTGGAAACACCATATATTTT. It specifies CASSQGQGSSGNTIYF.

This chain joins TRBV4-3 and TRBJ2-1; maybe TRBD2 (6 bases). Germline V gene lookup returns CDR1 LGHNA and CDR2 YSLEER. The CDR3 is 14 residues long. Trimming pared 4 bases from V and 6 bases from J, leaving 13 bases between. Here the CDR3 reads CASSREALTNEQFF. In DNA form, the CDR3 reads TGCGCCAGCAGCCGGGAGGCACTCACCAATGAGCAGTTCTTC.

V gene TRBV27 combines with J gene TRBJ2-5, with 7 bases that match TRBD2. TRBJ2-7 explains the end of the DNA better; the J call may be wrong. Germline V gene sequence: CDR1 MNHEY, CDR2 SMNVEV (reference sequence). The CDR3 runs 13 residues. The CDR3 here is CASGGLGEREQYF. The CDR3 bases are TGTGCCTCCGGGGGGTTGGGGGAGCGCGAGCAGTACTTC.

This clone was seen only once. The V call is TRBV10-2, the J call TRBJ1-3, with unresolved D. The CDR3 runs 16 residues. Germline CDR1 WSHSY, CDR2 SAAADI. Trimming took 1 base from V and 0 from J, leaving 10 bases between them. The DNA for the CDR3 is TGCGCCAGCAGTGAGTATCAGGCCGCCTCTGGAAACACCATATATTTT. The encoded protein is CASSEYQAASGNTIYF.

This clone was detected a few times. The chain couples TRBV10-3 to TRBJ2-1; TRBD2 agrees at 15 bases. Per germline, CDR1 ENHRY and CDR2 SYGVKD. V was pared by 5 bases and J by 8 bases, with 10 bases of the junction left unmatched. The CDR3 is made up of 17 amino acids. As DNA, the CDR3 is TGTGCCATCAGTACCCGGACTAGCGGGAGGGCCGCTGATGAGCAGTTCTTC. Translation gives CAISTRTSGRAADEQFF.

This clone was observed a handful of times. The V gene is TRBV10-3, the J gene TRBJ2-7, with 10 bases aligning to TRBD2. After removal of 11 bases from V and 6 bases from J, the junction contained 13 bases not matched to a gene. CDR1 is ENHRY and CDR2 is SYGVKD in the germline V gene. This CDR3 has 14 amino acids. The CDR3 sequence: CASTVAGGSPEQYF. The CDR3 coding sequence is TGTGCCTCCACAGTAGCGGGAGGATCACCCGAGCAGTACTTC.

The CDR3 sequence: CASSPRTSAYEQYF. CDR3 DNA sequence: TGTGCCAGCAGCCCCCGGACTAGCGCCTACGAGCAGTACTTC. This rearrangement joins TRBV5-6 to TRBJ2-7, with TRBD2 identical over 9 bases. The CDR3 totals 14 residues. The V gene end was trimmed by 4 bases and the J gene end by 2 bases; junction bases not matched to a gene: 4. Germline V lookup: CDR1 SGHDT, CDR2 YYEEEE.

The CDR3 DNA is TGCGCCAGCAGCCAAGTCCTTCCCCAACTAGCGGGACTCGTCAATGAGCAGTTCTTC. It is translated as CASSQVLPQLAGLVNEQFF. The chain couples TRBV4-1 to TRBJ2-1, with TRBD2 identical over 10 bases. CDR1 is MGHRA and CDR2 is YSYEKL in the germline V gene. Trimming took 1 base from V and 6 from J; bases not matched to a gene: 15. The CDR3 loop spans 19 amino acids.

This chain uses TRBV28 with TRBJ2-7; TRBD1 matches 10 bases. The CDR3 runs 16 residues. Per the germline V gene, CDR1 is MDHEN and CDR2 is SYDVKM. Trimming took 2 bases from V and 2 from J; bases not matched to a gene: 6. CDR3 coding DNA: TGTGCCAGCAGTTTACCTGGGACAGGGGCCGCCTACGAGCAGTACTTC. Protein sequence: CASSLPGTGAAYEQYF.

This clone came up once. CDR3 sequence: CASTQWTGGNTEAFF. CDR3 sequence (DNA): TGTGCCAGCACCCAATGGACAGGGGGGAACACTGAAGCTTTCTTT. This chain uses TRBV5-4 with TRBJ1-1; 10 bases align to TRBD1. The J segment lost 1 base and the V segment lost 6 bases, leaving 6 bases of the junction unmatched. The CDR3 length is 15 residues. Germline V CDR1 and CDR2: SGHNT, YYREEE (reference sequence).

This sequence joins TRBV6-5 and TRBJ1-1; D not resolved. Trimming shortened V by 5 bases and J by 3 bases, and 13 bases separated the two germline ends. CDR1 and CDR2 (germline): MNHEY, SVGAGI. The CDR3 runs 14 residues. The CDR3 DNA reads as TGTGCCAGCAGTGACGGAGGAGGCCACACTGAAGCTTTCTTT. Translating it yields CASSDGGGHTEAFF.

This chain links TRBV7-6 with TRBJ2-1, with 8 bases fitting TRBD2. The V and J ends lost 3 bases and 8 bases, in that order; junction bases with no gene match: 3. Germline loops: CDR1 SGHVS, CDR2 FNYEAQ. The CDR3 is 13 amino acids. The CDR3, as DNA: TGTGCCAGCAGCTTCGGACTAGCCTATGAGCAGTTCTTC. Encoded protein: CASSFGLAYEQFF.

The chain joins TRBV25-1 to TRBJ2-3, with 8 positions matching TRBD2. Germline V gene sequence: CDR1 MGHDK, CDR2 SYGVNS. The V and J ends lost 6 bases and 0 bases, in that order; junction bases with no gene match: 2. CDR3 length: 14 residues. The CDR3 is CASRTSGSTDTQYF. The CDR3 DNA follows: TGTGCCAGCAGAACTAGCGGTAGCACAGATACGCAGTATTTT.

The rearrangement uses TRBV5-1 and TRBJ2-5, with 8 nucleotides matching TRBD1. The CDR3 extends over 15 amino acids. The germline V gene has CDR1 SGHRS and CDR2 YFSETQ. With 3 bases clipped from V and 11 bases from J, the junction kept 15 bases outside the gene matches. In DNA, the CDR3 is TGCGCCAGCAGCTCCTCGACAGGGGCCCGCTATGAGCAGTACTTC. Translating gives CASSSSTGARYEQYF.

CDR3 nucleotide sequence: TGTGCCAGCAGCCCAGGGTTGGGAGATACGCAGTATTTT. This sequence encodes CASSPGLGDTQYF. The chain uses TRBV11-1 and TRBJ2-3, with D possibly TRBD1 on 5 matching bases. Trimming stripped 5 bases from V and 5 bases from J, with 11 bases between. The germline V gene encodes CDR1 SGHAT and CDR2 FQDESV (reference sequence). This CDR3 region has 13 residues.

This clone was recorded a few times. The rearrangement joins TRBV5-1 to TRBJ1-1, with a possible D match to TRBD1 (5 bases). Per germline, CDR1 SGHRS and CDR2 YFSETQ. The CDR3 totals 13 residues. The germline V and J ends were trimmed by 0 bases and 7 bases, with 10 bases remaining between them. In DNA form, the CDR3 reads TGCGCCAGCAGCTTGGCCGGGCAGGGTGAAGCTTTCTTT. It yields the protein CASSLAGQGEAFF.

This clone was observed a handful of times. The DNA for the CDR3 is TGTGCCAGCAGTGTGGACAGGGAAGAGGGGCAGTACTTC. Its translation is CASSVDREEGQYF. The V and J genes are TRBV2 and TRBJ2-7; the match to TRBD1 covers 8 bases. Germline CDR1 and CDR2: SNHLY and FYNNEI. This CDR3 spans 13 amino acids. J was trimmed by 9 bases and V by 4 bases; bases with no gene match: 8.

This clone has more than one count but fewer than ten. V gene TRBV7-3 combines with J gene TRBJ2-7, with 12 bases matching TRBD2. This CDR3 contains 16 residues. V dropped 4 bases and J dropped 7; count of bases not matched to a gene: 11. The V gene's germline CDR1 is SGHTA and CDR2 FQGTGA. The chain's CDR3 is CASSCGTSGPLREQYF. The CDR3 DNA reads as TGTGCCAGCAGCTGTGGGACTAGCGGGCCCTTGAGGGAGCAGTACTTC.

The V gene is TRBV27, the J gene TRBJ2-1; 7 bases are a match to TRBD2. The CDR3 extends over 14 amino acids. J lost 5 bases, V lost 2 bases, and 3 bases had no gene match. Germline-derived CDR1 and CDR2 are MNHEY and SMNVEV (reference sequence). The CDR3: CASSLAGADNEQFF. CDR3 DNA sequence: TGTGCCAGCAGTTTAGCGGGAGCTGACAATGAGCAGTTCTTC.

This sequence joins TRBV5-8 and TRBJ2-1, with D possibly being TRBD2 (6 bases). V lost 4 bases and J 0 bases, leaving 14 bases between the germline ends. Germline-derived CDR1 and CDR2 are SGHTS and YDEGEE. This CDR3 is built from 16 residues. In DNA, the CDR3 is TGTGCCAGCAGCGACGGGAGATCGAGCTCCTACAATGAGCAGTTCTTC. Translating gives CASSDGRSSSYNEQFF.

CDR3 DNA: TGTGCCAGCAGCAAAGGGACAGGGTCTATTAATGAAAAACTGTTTTTT. As protein: CASSKGTGSINEKLFF. The chain couples TRBV9 to TRBJ1-4; TRBD1 aligns across 9 bases. CDR1 is SGDLS and CDR2 is YYNGEE in the germline V gene. This CDR3 comprises 16 residues. The V and J ends lost 4 bases and 4 bases, in that order; junction bases with no gene match: 8.

Details on this clone: Its ends do not fully match the called genes, so a read error is possible. The genes are TRBV7-7 and TRBJ2-1; 9 nucleotides line up with TRBD2. CDR1 and CDR2 (germline): SSHAT, FNYEAQ (reference sequence). The CDR3 has 16 amino acids. CDR3 DNA sequence: TGTGCTAGCAGCTTAATTGGGACTAGCCCTTTCAATGAGCAGTTCTTC. Its translation is CASSLIGTSPFNEQFF.

The chain links TRBV2 to TRBJ1-1; no clear D. V was clipped by 2 bases and J by 7 bases, with 17 bases between them. Looked up from germline, CDR1 is SNHLY and CDR2 is FYNNEI. This CDR3 region has 15 residues. This chain's CDR3 is CASSETLAAPNEAFF. In DNA, the CDR3 is TGTGCCAGCAGTGAAACCCTAGCCGCTCCGAATGAAGCTTTCTTT.

This clone was detected only a few times. The chain joins TRBV19 to TRBJ1-4; D call uncertain. This CDR3 has 13 residues. Germline values: CDR1 LNHDA, CDR2 SQIVND (reference sequence). The V end lost 0 bases, the J end lost 7 bases, and 6 bases lay between the germline ends. CDR3 loop: CASSIDRGEKLFF. CDR3 bases: TGTGCCAGTAGTATAGATCGGGGTGAAAAACTGTTTTTT.

The V call is TRBV18, the J call TRBJ1-1; TRBD1 aligns across 7 bases. The germline CDR1 and CDR2 sequences are KGHSH and LQKENI. The CDR3 runs 14 residues. V gave up 3 bases and J gave up 7 bases; unmatched junction bases: 8. CDR3: CASSPTPGGHEAFF. The CDR3 DNA follows: TGTGCCAGCTCACCTACCCCAGGGGGTCATGAAGCTTTCTTT.

This chain connects TRBV5-1 to TRBJ2-6; the match to TRBD1 covers 8 bases. Trimming removed 1 base from V and 1 base from J; junction bases left unmatched: 4. Germline CDR1 SGHRS, CDR2 YFSETQ. This CDR3 is built from 17 residues. CDR3 DNA: TGCGCCAGCAGCTTGCGACAGGGGAGTTCTGGGGCCAACGTCCTGACTTTC. It encodes CASSLRQGSSGANVLTF.